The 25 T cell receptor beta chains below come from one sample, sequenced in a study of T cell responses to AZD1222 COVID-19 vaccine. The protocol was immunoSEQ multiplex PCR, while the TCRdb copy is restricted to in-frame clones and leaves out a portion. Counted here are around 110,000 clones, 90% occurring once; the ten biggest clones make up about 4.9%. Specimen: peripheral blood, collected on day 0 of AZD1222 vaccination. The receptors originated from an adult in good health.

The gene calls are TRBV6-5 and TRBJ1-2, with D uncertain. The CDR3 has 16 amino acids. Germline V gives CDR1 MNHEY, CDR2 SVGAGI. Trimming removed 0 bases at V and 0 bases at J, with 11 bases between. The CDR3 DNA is TGTGCCAGCAGTTACTCGAGCGCCATTTCTAACTATGGCTACACCTTC. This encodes CASSYSSAISNYGYTF.

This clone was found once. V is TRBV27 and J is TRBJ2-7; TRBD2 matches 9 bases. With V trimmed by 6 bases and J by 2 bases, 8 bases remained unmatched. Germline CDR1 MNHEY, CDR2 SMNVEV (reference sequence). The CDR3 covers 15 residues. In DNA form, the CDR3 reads TGTGCCAGCAGCCGAAATAGCGGGAGTACCTACGAGCAGTACTTC. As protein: CASSRNSGSTYEQYF.

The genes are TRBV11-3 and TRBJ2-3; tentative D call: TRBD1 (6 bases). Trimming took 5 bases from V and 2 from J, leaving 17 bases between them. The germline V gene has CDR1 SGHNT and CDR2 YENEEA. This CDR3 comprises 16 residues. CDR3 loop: CASSAYRDTTTDTQYF. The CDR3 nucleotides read TGTGCCAGCAGCGCCTACCGGGACACCACCACAGATACGCAGTATTTT.

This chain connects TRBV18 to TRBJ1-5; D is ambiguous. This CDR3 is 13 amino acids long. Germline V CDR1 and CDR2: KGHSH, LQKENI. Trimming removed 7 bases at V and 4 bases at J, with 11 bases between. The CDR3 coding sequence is TGTGCCAGCTTAAGCGGGGAAAATCAGCCCCAGCATTTT. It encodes CASLSGENQPQHF.

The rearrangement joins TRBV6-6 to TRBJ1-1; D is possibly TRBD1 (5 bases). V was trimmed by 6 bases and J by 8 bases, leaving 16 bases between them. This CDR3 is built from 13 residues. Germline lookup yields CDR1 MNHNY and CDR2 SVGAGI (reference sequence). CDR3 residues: CASSQGGRLEAFF. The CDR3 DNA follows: TGTGCCAGCAGCCAGGGCGGGAGGTTGGAAGCTTTCTTT.

The CDR3 loop is CASSHPGTGLCNEQFF. CDR3 nucleotide sequence: TGTGCCAGCAGCCACCCCGGGACAGGCCTTTGCAATGAGCAGTTCTTC. The chain employs TRBV14 and TRBJ2-1; 8 nucleotides match TRBD1. This CDR3 region has 16 residues. Germline CDR1 reads SGHDN; CDR2 reads FVKESK. V lost 3 bases to trimming and J lost 6 bases; unmatched junction nucleotides: 10.

This CDR3 is CASSASSFNQPQHF. The CDR3, as DNA: TGTGCCAGTAGTGCTTCAAGTTTCAATCAGCCCCAGCATTTT. The chain employs TRBV19 and TRBJ1-5, with D unresolved. The V gene's germline CDR1 is LNHDA and CDR2 SQIVND (reference sequence). The CDR3 sequence is 14 residues long. Trimming stripped 5 bases from V and 3 bases from J, with 11 bases between.

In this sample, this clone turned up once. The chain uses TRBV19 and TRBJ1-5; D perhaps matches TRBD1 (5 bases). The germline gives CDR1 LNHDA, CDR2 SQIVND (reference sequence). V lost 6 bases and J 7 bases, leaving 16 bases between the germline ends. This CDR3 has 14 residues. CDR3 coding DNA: TGTGCCAGTAGCCCCGGGAGGCGGGGGCAGCCCCAGCATTTT. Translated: CASSPGRRGQPQHF.

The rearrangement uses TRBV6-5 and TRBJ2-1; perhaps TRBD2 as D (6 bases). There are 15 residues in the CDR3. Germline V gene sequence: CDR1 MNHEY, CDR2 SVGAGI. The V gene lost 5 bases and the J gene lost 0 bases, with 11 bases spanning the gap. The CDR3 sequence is CASSTTRNSYNEQFF. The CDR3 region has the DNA TGTGCCAGCAGTACGACTAGGAACTCCTACAATGAGCAGTTCTTC.

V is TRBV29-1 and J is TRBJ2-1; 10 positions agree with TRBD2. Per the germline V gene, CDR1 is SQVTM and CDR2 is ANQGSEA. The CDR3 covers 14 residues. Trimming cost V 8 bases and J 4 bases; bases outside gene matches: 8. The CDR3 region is CSSIGTSVYNEQFF. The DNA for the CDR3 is TGCAGCTCTATCGGGACTAGCGTGTACAATGAGCAGTTCTTC.

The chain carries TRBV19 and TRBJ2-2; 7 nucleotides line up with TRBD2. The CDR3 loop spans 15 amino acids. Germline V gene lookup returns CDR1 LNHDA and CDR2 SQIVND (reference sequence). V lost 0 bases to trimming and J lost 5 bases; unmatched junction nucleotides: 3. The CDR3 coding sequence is TGTGCCAGTAGTATAGATGGGAGGGGAACCGGGGAGCTGTTTTTT. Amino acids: CASSIDGRGTGELFF.

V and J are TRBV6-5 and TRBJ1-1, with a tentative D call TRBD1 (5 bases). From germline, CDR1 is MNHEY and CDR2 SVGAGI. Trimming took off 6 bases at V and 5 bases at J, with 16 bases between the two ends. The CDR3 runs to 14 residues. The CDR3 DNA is TGTGCCAGCAGCCCCCGCGGGGGAAGGACTGAAGCTTTCTTT. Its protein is CASSPRGGRTEAFF.

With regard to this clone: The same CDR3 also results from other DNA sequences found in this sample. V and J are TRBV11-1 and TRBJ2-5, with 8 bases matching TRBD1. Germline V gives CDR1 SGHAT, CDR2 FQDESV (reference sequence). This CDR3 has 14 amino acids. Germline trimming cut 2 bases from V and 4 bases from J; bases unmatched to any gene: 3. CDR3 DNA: TGTGCCAGCAGCTTACACAGGGGGGCAGAGACCCAGTACTTC. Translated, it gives CASSLHRGAETQYF.

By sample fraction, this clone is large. DNA of the CDR3: TGTGCCAGCAGCCCCACAGGGGGAATGAACACTGAAGCTTTCTTT. It is translated as CASSPTGGMNTEAFF. V usage is TRBV7-9 and J usage is TRBJ1-1; TRBD1 matches 8 bases. The CDR3 extends over 15 amino acids. Germline-derived CDR1 and CDR2 are SEHNR and FQNEAQ (reference sequence). Unmatched junction bases numbered 5, after V lost 5 bases and J lost 0 bases. Together with reference TRBV7-9 and TRBJ1-1, the CDR3 gives the full variable domain: DTGVSQNPRHKITKRGQNVTFRCDPISEHNRLYWYRQTLGQGPEFLTYFQNEAQLEKSRLLSDRFSAERPKGSFSTLEIQRTEQGDSAMYLCASSPTGGMNTEAFFGQGTRLTVV.

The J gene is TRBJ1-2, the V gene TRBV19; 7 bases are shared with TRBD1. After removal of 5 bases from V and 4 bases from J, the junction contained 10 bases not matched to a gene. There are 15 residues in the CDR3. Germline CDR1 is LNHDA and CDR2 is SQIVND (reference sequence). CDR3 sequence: CASSLGTVRTYGYTF. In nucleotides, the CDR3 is TGTGCCAGTAGTCTAGGGACAGTTCGTACCTATGGCTACACCTTC.

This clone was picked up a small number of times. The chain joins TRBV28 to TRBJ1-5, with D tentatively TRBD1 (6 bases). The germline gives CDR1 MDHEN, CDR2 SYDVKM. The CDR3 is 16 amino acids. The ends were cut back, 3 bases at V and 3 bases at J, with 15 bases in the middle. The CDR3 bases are TGTGCCAGCAGTTTCCCCCCACAGGGATACAATCAGCCCCAGCATTTT. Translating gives CASSFPPQGYNQPQHF.

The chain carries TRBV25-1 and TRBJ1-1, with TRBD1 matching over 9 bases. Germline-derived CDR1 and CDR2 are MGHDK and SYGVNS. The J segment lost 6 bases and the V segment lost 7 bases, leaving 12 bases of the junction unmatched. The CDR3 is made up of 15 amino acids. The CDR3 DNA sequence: TGTGCCAGCACAAGTCCCGGGACAGGGAGCCCTGAAGCTTTCTTT. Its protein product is CASTSPGTGSPEAFF.

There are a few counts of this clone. CDR3 DNA sequence: TGCGCCAGCAGCCCCGGACAGGGGAACGATTACGAGCAGTACTTC. Residues: CASSPGQGNDYEQYF. The chain couples TRBV4-1 to TRBJ2-7; 9 nucleotides agree with TRBD1. With V trimmed by 4 bases and J by 4 bases, 8 bases remained unmatched. Germline loops: CDR1 MGHRA, CDR2 YSYEKL. The CDR3 contains 15 residues.

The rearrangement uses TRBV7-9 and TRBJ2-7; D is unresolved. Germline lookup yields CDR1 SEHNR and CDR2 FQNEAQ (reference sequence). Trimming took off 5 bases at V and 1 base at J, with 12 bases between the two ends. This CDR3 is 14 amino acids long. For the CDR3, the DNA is TGTGCCAGCAGCCCTCGGGTCAGATCCTACGAGCAGTACTTC. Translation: CASSPRVRSYEQYF.

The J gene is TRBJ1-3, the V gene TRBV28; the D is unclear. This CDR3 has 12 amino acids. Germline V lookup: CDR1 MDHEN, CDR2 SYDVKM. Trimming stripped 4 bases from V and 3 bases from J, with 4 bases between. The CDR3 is CASSSNGNTIYF. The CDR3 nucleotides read TGTGCCAGCAGTTCCAATGGAAACACCATATATTTT.

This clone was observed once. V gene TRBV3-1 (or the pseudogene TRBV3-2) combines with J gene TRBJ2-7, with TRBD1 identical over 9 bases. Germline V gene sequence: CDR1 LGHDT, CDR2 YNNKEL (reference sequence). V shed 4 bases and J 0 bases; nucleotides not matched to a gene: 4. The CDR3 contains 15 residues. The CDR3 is CASSRDRVNSYEQYF. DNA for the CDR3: TGTGCCAGCAGCCGGGACAGGGTTAACTCCTACGAGCAGTACTTC.

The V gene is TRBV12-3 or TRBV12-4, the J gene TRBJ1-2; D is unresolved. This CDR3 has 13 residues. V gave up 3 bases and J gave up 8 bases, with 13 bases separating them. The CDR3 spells CASSFQQSEGYTF. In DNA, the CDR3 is TGTGCCAGCAGTTTCCAACAGTCTGAAGGCTACACCTTC.

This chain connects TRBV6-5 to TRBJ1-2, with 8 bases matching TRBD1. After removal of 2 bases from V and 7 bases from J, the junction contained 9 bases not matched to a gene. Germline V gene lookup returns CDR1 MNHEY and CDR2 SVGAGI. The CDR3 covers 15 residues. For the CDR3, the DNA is TGTGCCAGCAGTTACGCAGGCCCAGGGGGCTTTGGCTACACCTTC. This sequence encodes CASSYAGPGGFGYTF.

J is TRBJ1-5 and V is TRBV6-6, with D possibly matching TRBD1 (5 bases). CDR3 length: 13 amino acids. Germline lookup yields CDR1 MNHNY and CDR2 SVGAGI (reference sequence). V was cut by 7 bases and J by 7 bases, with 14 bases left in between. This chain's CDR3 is CASTRVGEQPQHF. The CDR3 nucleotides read TGTGCCAGCACCAGGGTGGGGGAACAGCCCCAGCATTTT.

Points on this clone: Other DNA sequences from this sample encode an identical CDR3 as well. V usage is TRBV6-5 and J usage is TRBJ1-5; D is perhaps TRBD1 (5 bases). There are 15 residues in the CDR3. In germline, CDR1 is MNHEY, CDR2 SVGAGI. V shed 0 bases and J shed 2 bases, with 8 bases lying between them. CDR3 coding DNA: TGTGCCAGCAGTTACTCAGGGACGGGCAATCAGCCCCAGCATTTT. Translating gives CASSYSGTGNQPQHF.